The 7 T cell receptor beta chains presented below share a single source sample, sequenced in a study of cytomegalovirus exposure and HLA in healthy donors. Researchers ran the PCR with 60 Vbeta and 13 Jbeta primers. Clones were sequenced by immunoSEQ multiplex PCR, and TCRdb holds only the in-frame ones, with some missing. The profile shows around 140,000 clones, roughly 80% of them singletons. Specimen: PBMCs. The receptors come from a female donor in good health and CMV-seronegative.

The rearrangement uses TRBV11-2 and TRBJ1-2; TRBD1 agrees at 7 bases. J lost 4 bases, V lost 3 bases, and 5 bases had no gene match. CDR3 length: 14 residues. CDR1 SGHAT and CDR2 FQNNGV come from the germline V gene. The CDR3 bases are TGTGCCAGCAGCTTGCAGGGGGGAGTCTATGGCTACACCTTC. Amino acid sequence: CASSLQGGVYGYTF. Filled out from reference TRBV11-2 and TRBJ1-2, the complete variable domain reads EAGVAQSPRYKIIEKRQSVAFWCNPISGHATLYWYQQILGQGPKLLIQFQNNGVVDDSQLPKDRFSAERLKGVDSTLKIQPAKLEDSAVYLCASSLQGGVYGYTFGSGTRLTVV.

The chain links TRBV29-1 to TRBJ1-2; 8 positions match TRBD1. V was pared by 5 bases and J by 5 bases, with 4 bases of the junction left unmatched. CDR3 size: 12 residues. Looked up from germline, CDR1 is SQVTM and CDR2 is ANQGSEA. The CDR3 is CSVQGANYGYTF. CDR3 coding DNA: TGCAGCGTTCAGGGGGCCAATTATGGCTACACCTTC.

The J gene is TRBJ2-5, the V gene TRBV27; weak D call: TRBD1 (6 bases). Gene TRBJ2-7 matches the end of the DNA better, so the J call may be wrong. CDR3 length: 15 residues. CDR1 MNHEY and CDR2 SMNVEV come from the germline V gene (reference sequence). CDR3 nucleotide sequence: TGTGCCAGCAGTTCCATTACAGGGTTGAGCTACGAGCAGTACTTC. Its protein product is CASSSITGLSYEQYF.

This clone was seen once. The rearrangement joins TRBV28 to TRBJ2-1; 12 nucleotides match TRBD2. Germline assignment: CDR1 MDHEN and CDR2 SYDVKM. With V trimmed by 6 bases and J by 7 bases, 4 bases remained unmatched. The CDR3 spans 14 residues. This chain's CDR3 is CASRSSGGANEQFF. The CDR3 nucleotides are TGTGCCAGCAGATCTAGCGGGGGGGCAAATGAGCAGTTCTTC.

The rearrangement links TRBV19 to TRBJ1-2; 10 positions match TRBD1. The CDR3 has 14 amino acids. Germline assignment: CDR1 LNHDA and CDR2 SQIVND (reference sequence). J lost 6 bases, V lost 3 bases, and 4 bases had no gene match. For the CDR3, the DNA is TGTGCCAGTAGTATCCCCGGGACAGGGGATGGCTACACCTTC. It yields the protein CASSIPGTGDGYTF.

This clone was counted only a few times. The chain carries TRBV5-4 and TRBJ1-4; 7 bases agree with TRBD1. J gave up 7 bases and V 6 bases, and 6 bases lay outside the gene matches. The CDR3 covers 13 residues. The germline V gene has CDR1 SGHNT and CDR2 YYREEE (reference sequence). The CDR3 here is CASKGRGSEKLFF. The CDR3 DNA reads as TGTGCCAGCAAGGGCAGGGGGAGTGAAAAACTGTTTTTT.

V and J are TRBV2 and TRBJ1-2; tentatively, D is TRBD1 (5 bases). Germline V CDR1 and CDR2: SNHLY, FYNNEI. Trimming took 4 bases from V and 7 from J, leaving 10 bases between them. The CDR3 contains 12 residues. The CDR3 DNA is TGTGCCAGCAGTGGGCAGGGTGGTGGCTACACCTTC. Protein: CASSGQGGGYTF.